Listed below are T cell receptor beta chains from one sample, sequenced in a study of vaccination and CD4 T cells after COVID-19. Using its own MiXCR run on the PCR reads, TCRdb lists one record per CDR3 protein. The profile covers a few thousand distinct CDR3 sequences, with 25% to 30% appearing a single time and 35% to 45% taken by the ten largest. Which antigens these TCRs recognize remains unknown. Source material: CD4+ T cells from blood, cultured in vitro. The receptors shown here come from a human donor in good health. Both conserved end residues are part of each CDR3. D genes are given only for firm matches. Clone size is not always given. Where it is, it says once, few, many or a class for expanded clones.

d_gene | j_gene | abundance | v_gene | CDR3nt | CDR3aa
. | TRBJ1-5 | . | TRBV28 | TGTGCCAGCAGTTTAGGACGTGTAGGGAGCAATCAGCCCCAGCATTTT | CASSLGRVGSNQPQHF
TRBD2 | TRBJ2-3 | few | TRBV27 | TGTGCCAGCAGTTTAGGTACTAGCGGGGATACTAGCACAGATACGCAGTATTTT | CASSLGTSGDTSTDTQYF
. | TRBJ2-3 | few | TRBV7-2 | TGTGCCAGCAGCTGGGAAAGAGGAGCGAGGACCAATACGCAGTATTTT | CASSWERGARTNTQYF
. | TRBJ2-5 | few | TRBV18 | TGTGCCAGCTCACCACGATTGGGAGAGACCCAGTACTTC | CASSPRLGETQYF
. | TRBJ1-2 | medium-sized | TRBV20-1 | TGCAGTGCTAGAGAAGGTCTTGGCTACACCTTC | CSAREGLGYTF
. | TRBJ1-4 | . | TRBV24-1 | TGTGCCACCAGCCACAGTACAACTAATGAAAAACTGTTTTTT | CATSHSTTNEKLFF
TRBD2 | TRBJ2-5 | . | TRBV5-1 | TGCGCCAGCAGCTCCCTCAGCGGGGGCGGGGAGACCCAGTACTTC | CASSSLSGGGETQYF
TRBD2 | TRBJ2-1 | few | TRBV7-9 | TGTGCCAGCAGCTCGACTAGCGGGAGGGCCTCCTACAATGAGCAGTTCTTC | CASSSTSGRASYNEQFF
. | TRBJ1-5 | . | TRBV19 | TGTGCCAGTACCCCTACGGACGGACCGTATAGCAATCAGCCCCAGCATTTT | CASTPTDGPYSNQPQHF
. | TRBJ2-7 | . | TRBV28 | TGTGCCAGCAGTTTAAATGAGGGGGGGCACTACGAGCAGTACTTC | CASSLNEGGHYEQYF
. | TRBJ2-5 | few | TRBV11-3 | TGTGCCAGCAGCTTAGACGCCTGGGAGACCCAGTACTTC | CASSLDAWETQYF
. | TRBJ1-1 | few | TRBV28 | TGTGCCAGCAGCCAGCGAGGGGCAAGGGGGAAGAGAGCTTTCTTT | CASSQRGARGKRAFF
. | TRBJ1-4 | . | TRBV25-1 | TGTGCCAGCAGGGACCCCACCCAGCAAAAACTGTTTTTT | CASRDPTQQKLFF
. | TRBJ2-7 | few | TRBV7-2 | TGTGCCAGCAGCTTAGCGGTATACTACGAGCAGTACTTC | CASSLAVYYEQYF
TRBD2 | TRBJ2-3 | . | TRBV29-1 | TGCAGCGCTGTGGGACTAACAGGCACAGATACGCAGTATTTT | CSAVGLTGTDTQYF
TRBD2 | TRBJ2-7 | few | TRBV7-9 | TGTGCCAGCAGCCCCAGCACCCTAGCGGGGGGGACCTACGAGCAGTACTTC | CASSPSTLAGGTYEQYF
TRBD1 | TRBJ1-6 | . | TRBV18 | TGTGCCAGCTCACCCCAACACCTGGGTCCACAGGGGTTAAATTCACCCCTCCACTTT | CASSPQHLGPQGLNSPLHF
. | TRBJ1-5 | . | TRBV19 | TGTGCCAGTAGTATAGATGGGAGCGAACAGCCCCAGCATTTT | CASSIDGSEQPQHF
. | TRBJ1-6 | few | TRBV2 | TGTGCCAGCGGACCCGGACGCGGCAATTCACCCCTCCACTTT | CASGPGRGNSPLHF
. | TRBJ2-5 | . | TRBV19 | TGTGCCAGTAGTCAGCCCTGGGAAGAGACCCAGTACTTC | CASSQPWEETQYF
TRBD2 | TRBJ2-3 | . | TRBV5-1 | TGCGCCAGCAGCTTGGGTAGCGGGAGACCCGCAGATACGCAGTATTTT | CASSLGSGRPADTQYF
TRBD1 | TRBJ1-1 | few | TRBV7-9 | TGTGCCAGCAGCCTGGACAGGCTGAACACTGAAGCTTTCTTT | CASSLDRLNTEAFF
TRBD1 | TRBJ1-2 | . | TRBV28 | TGTGCCAGCAGTTTCCTGGACAGGGACAACTATGGCTACACCTTC | CASSFLDRDNYGYTF